This TCR beta chain was recorded in a study of early stage breast cancer tumors. Study summary: Average read coverage per sample was roughly 10-fold.

Each sample had two DNA replicates, 0.5 to 0.65 ug blood or about 1.5 ug tissue. Profiled with immunoSEQ multiplex PCR; TCRdb holds only in-frame clones, not every one. The profile shows over 8,500 clones, about 79% of them singletons. The V gene's germline CDR1 is SGHRS and CDR2 YFSETQ. The CDR3 totals 14 residues. V dropped 4 bases and J dropped 1; count of bases not matched to a gene: 3. This rearrangement joins TRBV5-1 to TRBJ1-1; 8 nucleotides agree with TRBD1. Sequenced sample: normal breast tissue next to the tumor. The TCR was taken from a person between 35 and 49 years old with breast cancer. The CDR3 DNA reads TGCGCCAGCAGCACAGGGGGGAGGAACACTGAAGCTTTCTTT. It specifies CASSTGGRNTEAFF.